The 25 T cell receptor beta chains below come from one sample, sequenced in a study of blood T cell repertoires in COVID-19 (dated by TCRdb to 2018 to 2021). The receptor library was made with the immunoSEQ multiplex PCR assay. TCRdb obtained this table from immuneACCESS and retained in-frame rearrangements with V and J assigned. These tables miss some clones; where compared with another copy, unresolved V genes account for less than half of the shortfall, and the remainder is unexplained. In this sample the table shows 35,000 to 55,000 clones, 85% to 95% of which occur a single time. The ten largest make up about 6% of the sample. Sequencing used peripheral blood. Receptors originate from a human donor in a cohort sampled during active COVID-19.

The chain employs TRBV30 and TRBJ1-3, with D perhaps matching TRBD1 (5 bases). Trimming took 2 bases from V and 0 from J, leaving 11 bases between them. This CDR3 is built from 15 residues. The germline V gene has CDR1 GTSNPN and CDR2 SVGIG (reference sequence). DNA of the CDR3: TGTGCCTGGAGTCACAGGTCAGGCTCTGGAAACACCATATATTTT. It yields the protein CAWSHRSGSGNTIYF.

This clone showed up just once. This chain links TRBV19 with TRBJ1-1; 8 nucleotides match TRBD1. Trimming at V came to 8 bases and at J to 5 bases, leaving 7 bases not matched to a gene. CDR3 length equals 13 residues. Germline V gene sequence: CDR1 LNHDA, CDR2 SQIVND (reference sequence). As DNA, the CDR3 is TGTGCCAGTCATATGACAGGGGAAACTGAAGCTTTCTTT. As protein: CASHMTGETEAFF.

In its sample, this clone ranks as medium-sized. Other DNA sequences within the sample encode an identical CDR3. V and J are TRBV6-4 and TRBJ1-6, with TRBD1 matching 10 bases. The ends lost 5 bases at V and 7 bases at J; junction bases unmatched: 2. CDR1 MRHNA and CDR2 SNTAGT come from the germline V gene. The CDR3 loop spans 14 amino acids. CDR3 nucleotides: TGTGCCAGCAGTCCGGGACAGGGGAATTCACCCCTCCACTTT. Its translation is CASSPGQGNSPLHF.

The chain employs TRBV5-1 and TRBJ1-6; 7 bases are a match to TRBD1. V was pared by 0 bases and J by 9 bases, with 9 bases of the junction left unmatched. The CDR3 length is 16 residues. Germline V gene data show CDR1 as SGHRS and CDR2 as YFSETQ. CDR3 protein: CASSLEVTGSVSPLHF. CDR3 bases: TGCGCCAGCAGCTTGGAGGTGACAGGGTCGGTTTCACCCCTCCACTTT.

This clone was recorded once. V is TRBV3-1 (or the pseudogene TRBV3-2) and J is TRBJ1-3, with D unclear. Deletions cut 3 bases from V and 0 bases from J, with 9 bases between. The CDR3 length is 15 residues. Germline values: CDR1 LGHDT, CDR2 YNNKEL (reference sequence). The CDR3 region has the DNA TGTGCCAGCAGCCACACACAGACCTCTGGAAACACCATATATTTT. Translated: CASSHTQTSGNTIYF.

The V and J genes are TRBV5-6 and TRBJ1-5; 7 bases are shared with TRBD1. Trimming removed 1 base from V and 0 bases from J; junction bases left unmatched: 1. The V gene's germline CDR1 is SGHDT and CDR2 YYEEEE. The CDR3 has 15 amino acids. This CDR3 is CASSLRQGSNQPQHF. For the CDR3, the DNA is TGTGCCAGCAGCTTGCGACAGGGTAGCAATCAGCCCCAGCATTTT.

The rearrangement links TRBV29-1 to TRBJ2-3; D is ambiguous. This CDR3 is built from 12 residues. The ends were cut back, 7 bases at V and 2 bases at J, with 10 bases in the middle. The germline V gene encodes CDR1 SQVTM and CDR2 ANQGSEA. The chain's CDR3 is CSALYYTDTQYF. The DNA of the CDR3 is TGCAGCGCTCTATACTACACAGATACGCAGTATTTT.

The rearrangement joins TRBV7-2 to TRBJ2-2; 8 bases line up with TRBD2. From germline, CDR1 is SGHTA and CDR2 FQGNSA. This CDR3 region has 16 residues. Trimming at V came to 2 bases and at J to 5 bases, leaving 7 bases not matched to a gene. The CDR3 loop is CASSLFASGFTGELFF. CDR3 in DNA: TGTGCCAGCAGCTTATTTGCTAGCGGGTTTACCGGGGAGCTGTTTTTT.

The V gene is TRBV5-1, the J gene TRBJ2-7; 10 bases fit TRBD1. This CDR3 comprises 14 residues. The ends lost 4 bases at V and 3 bases at J; junction bases unmatched: 4. Per germline, CDR1 SGHRS and CDR2 YFSETQ. CDR3 region: CASSPTGGFYEQYF. In nucleotides, the CDR3 is TGCGCCAGCAGCCCGACAGGGGGCTTCTACGAGCAGTACTTC. Full variable domain (remainder filled in from reference TRBV5-1 and TRBJ2-7): KAGVTQTPRYLIKTRGQQVTLSCSPISGHRSVSWYQQTPGQGLQFLFEYFSETQRNKGNFPGRFSGRQFSNSRSEMNVSTLELGDSALYLCASSPTGGFYEQYFGPGTRLTVT.

The rearrangement links TRBV24-1 to TRBJ1-2; possibly TRBD1 for D (5 bases). Per the germline V gene, CDR1 is KGHDR and CDR2 is SFDVKD. The V end lost 5 bases, the J end lost 6 bases, and 21 bases lay between the germline ends. The CDR3 length is 16 residues. The CDR3 sequence is CATSAPGVQGLDGYTF. As DNA, the CDR3 is TGTGCCACCAGTGCTCCTGGGGTTCAGGGTTTGGATGGCTACACCTTC.

The chain uses TRBV6-4 and TRBJ2-3; 11 nucleotides line up with TRBD1. This CDR3 contains 16 residues. Trimming at V came to 2 bases and at J to 3 bases, leaving 4 bases not matched to a gene. Germline loops: CDR1 MRHNA, CDR2 SNTAGT. CDR3 coding DNA: TGTGCCAGCAGTGACCAAGGACAGGGGGCTACAGATACGCAGTATTTT. As protein: CASSDQGQGATDTQYF.

The V and J genes are TRBV25-1 and TRBJ2-2, with TRBD2 matching over 13 bases. This CDR3 contains 17 residues. V lost 4 bases to trimming and J lost 1 base; unmatched junction nucleotides: 3. CDR1 is MGHDK and CDR2 is SYGVNS in the germline V gene. Here the CDR3 reads CASSGGLAGENTGELFF. For the CDR3, the DNA is TGTGCCAGCAGTGGTGGACTAGCGGGGGAGAACACCGGGGAGCTGTTTTTT.

This rearrangement joins TRBV19 to TRBJ2-1, with 8 positions matching TRBD1. V lost 8 bases to trimming and J lost 8 bases; unmatched junction nucleotides: 17. The CDR3 length is 16 residues. Looked up from germline, CDR1 is LNHDA and CDR2 is SQIVND (reference sequence). The DNA for the CDR3 is TGTGCCAGTGCCTCTTGGTACCAGGGGGCGGTCGATGAGCAGTTCTTC. Amino acid sequence: CASASWYQGAVDEQFF.

CDR3 in DNA: TGTGCCAGCAGTTTATTGGGGACTAGCGGGAATCAAGAGACCCAGTACTTC. Its translation is CASSLLGTSGNQETQYF. This rearrangement joins TRBV27 to TRBJ2-5, with TRBD2 matching 13 bases. J was trimmed by 2 bases and V by 1 base; bases with no gene match: 4. The CDR3 spans 17 residues. Germline lookup yields CDR1 MNHEY and CDR2 SMNVEV (reference sequence).

To note about this clone: The junction differs from germline at one of its ends, possibly a read error. V gene TRBV10-3 combines with J gene TRBJ1-1, with 9 bases aligning to TRBD1. Germline values: CDR1 ENHRY, CDR2 SYGVKD. This CDR3 is built from 17 residues. CDR3 residues: CAIRESRQGGVNTEAFF. The CDR3 nucleotides are TGTGCCATCAGGGAGTCCAGACAGGGGGGGGTGAACACTGAAGCTTTCTTT.

The rearrangement uses TRBV5-1 and TRBJ1-4; TRBD1 is a possible D gene (5 bases). Germline lookup yields CDR1 SGHRS and CDR2 YFSETQ. The CDR3 is made up of 17 amino acids. V was clipped by 0 bases and J by 1 base, with 13 bases between them. The CDR3 protein is CASSLGAGGGTNEKLFF. The CDR3 DNA follows: TGCGCCAGCAGCTTGGGTGCCGGGGGAGGAACTAATGAAAAACTGTTTTTT.

This chain uses TRBV19 with TRBJ1-2, with D hard to call. Trimming took off 3 bases at V and 4 bases at J, with 15 bases between the two ends. This CDR3 contains 15 residues. Germline CDR1 is LNHDA and CDR2 is SQIVND (reference sequence). CDR3 DNA sequence: TGTGCCAGTAGTATGGGAGGGAGGAGAAGCTATGGCTACACCTTC. Translated, it gives CASSMGGRRSYGYTF. Supplemented by reference TRBV19 and TRBJ1-2, the full variable domain reads DGGITQSPKYLFRKEGQNVTLSCEQNLNHDAMYWYRQDPGQGLRLIYYSQIVNDFQKGDIAEGYSVSREKKESFPLTVTSAQKNPTAFYLCASSMGGRRSYGYTFGSGTRLTVV.

A single count supports this clone. The chain combines TRBV19 with TRBJ2-2, with TRBD2 matching 9 bases. The J segment lost 5 bases and the V segment lost 5 bases, leaving 9 bases of the junction unmatched. From germline, CDR1 is LNHDA and CDR2 SQIVND (reference sequence). The CDR3 has 16 amino acids. CDR3 residues: CASSSLAGVLTGELFF. The CDR3, as DNA: TGTGCCAGTAGTTCCTTAGCGGGAGTTTTAACCGGGGAGCTGTTTTTT.

The chain's CDR3 is CASSHNRGLNEKLFF. Here the CDR3 DNA reads TGTGCCAGCAGCCATAACAGGGGACTCAATGAAAAACTGTTTTTT. The chain carries TRBV27 and TRBJ1-4; 7 nucleotides match TRBD1. Looked up from germline, CDR1 is MNHEY and CDR2 is SMNVEV (reference sequence). The CDR3 spans 15 residues. J gave up 5 bases and V 6 bases, and 9 bases lay outside the gene matches.

The J gene is TRBJ2-1, the V gene TRBV5-1; TRBD1 agrees at 9 bases. Germline CDR1 SGHRS, CDR2 YFSETQ. The CDR3 runs to 15 residues. The ends lost 7 bases at V and 4 bases at J; junction bases unmatched: 9. CDR3 region: CASGRDRAEYNEQFF. In nucleotides, the CDR3 is TGCGCCAGCGGTCGGGACAGGGCCGAATACAATGAGCAGTTCTTC. The complete variable domain, with remaining parts taken from reference TRBV5-1 and TRBJ2-1, reads KAGVTQTPRYLIKTRGQQVTLSCSPISGHRSVSWYQQTPGQGLQFLFEYFSETQRNKGNFPGRFSGRQFSNSRSEMNVSTLELGDSALYLCASGRDRAEYNEQFFGPGTRLTVL.

This chain connects TRBV6-2 or TRBV6-3 to TRBJ1-2, with D perhaps matching TRBD1 (6 bases). The germline V gene encodes CDR1 MNHEY and CDR2 SVGEGT. V was shortened by 2 bases and J by 6 bases, with 10 bases between the two germline ends. The CDR3 extends over 13 amino acids. CDR3 region: CASSYGQFNGYTF. CDR3 coding DNA: TGTGCCAGCAGTTACGGACAGTTTAATGGCTACACCTTC.

This chain uses TRBV12-3 or TRBV12-4 with TRBJ2-3; perhaps TRBD1 as D (5 bases). This CDR3 has 13 amino acids. Here the CDR3 DNA reads TGTTCCGTACTAAAGGGGCACACAGATACGCAGTATTTT. It yields the protein CSVLKGHTDTQYF.

This rearrangement joins TRBV5-5 to TRBJ2-5, with D unclear. V was clipped by 1 base and J by 2 bases, with 9 bases between them. CDR3 length: 14 amino acids. The germline gives CDR1 SGHKS, CDR2 YYEKEE (reference sequence). The CDR3 sequence is CASSLLVVQETQYF. The DNA of the CDR3 is TGTGCCAGCAGCTTGTTAGTAGTGCAAGAGACCCAGTACTTC.

The chain joins TRBV28 to TRBJ2-1, with unresolved D. V lost 3 bases, J lost 9 bases, and 12 bases lay in between. This CDR3 is 13 amino acids long. Germline lookup yields CDR1 MDHEN and CDR2 SYDVKM. CDR3 protein: CASSFFPSSEQFF. The CDR3 nucleotides are TGTGCCAGCAGTTTCTTTCCCTCGTCTGAGCAGTTCTTC.

The chain joins TRBV19 to TRBJ2-1; TRBD2 matches at 7 bases. Germline values: CDR1 LNHDA, CDR2 SQIVND (reference sequence). The V and J ends lost 3 bases and 4 bases, in that order; junction bases with no gene match: 18. The CDR3 contains 19 residues. The CDR3 loop reads CASSIVGGGILIQYNEQFF. Written as DNA, the CDR3 is TGTGCCAGTAGTATTGTGGGGGGGGGAATCTTAATCCAGTACAATGAGCAGTTCTTC.